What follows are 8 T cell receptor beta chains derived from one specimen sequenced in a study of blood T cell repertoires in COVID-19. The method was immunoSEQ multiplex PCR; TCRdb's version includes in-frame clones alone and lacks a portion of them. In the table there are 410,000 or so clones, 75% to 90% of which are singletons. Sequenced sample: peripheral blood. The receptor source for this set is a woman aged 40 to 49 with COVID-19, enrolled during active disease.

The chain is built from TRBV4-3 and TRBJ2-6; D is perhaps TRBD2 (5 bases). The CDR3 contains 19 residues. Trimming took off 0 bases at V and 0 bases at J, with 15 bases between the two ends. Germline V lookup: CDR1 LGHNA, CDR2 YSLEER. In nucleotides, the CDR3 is TGCGCCAGCAGCCAAGATTTAGGGAGAGACGGCTCTGGGGCCAACGTCCTGACTTTC. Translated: CASSQDLGRDGSGANVLTF.

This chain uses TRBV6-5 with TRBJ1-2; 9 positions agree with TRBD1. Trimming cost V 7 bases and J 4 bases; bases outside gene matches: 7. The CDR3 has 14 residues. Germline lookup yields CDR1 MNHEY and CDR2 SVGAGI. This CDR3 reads CASTLGQGLYGYTF. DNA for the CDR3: TGTGCCAGCACCTTGGGACAGGGCCTCTATGGCTACACCTTC.

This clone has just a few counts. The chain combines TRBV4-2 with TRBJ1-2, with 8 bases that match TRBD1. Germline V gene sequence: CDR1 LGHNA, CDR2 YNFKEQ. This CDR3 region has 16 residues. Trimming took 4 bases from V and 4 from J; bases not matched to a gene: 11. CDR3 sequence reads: CASSPSGDRGIYGYTF. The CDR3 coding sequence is TGTGCCAGCAGCCCCTCGGGCGACAGGGGCATCTATGGCTACACCTTC.

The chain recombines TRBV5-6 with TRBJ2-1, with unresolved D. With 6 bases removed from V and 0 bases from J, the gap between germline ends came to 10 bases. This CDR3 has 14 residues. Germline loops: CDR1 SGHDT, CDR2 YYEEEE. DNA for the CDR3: TGTGCCAGCATTTCTCCACACTCCTACAATGAGCAGTTCTTC. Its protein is CASISPHSYNEQFF.

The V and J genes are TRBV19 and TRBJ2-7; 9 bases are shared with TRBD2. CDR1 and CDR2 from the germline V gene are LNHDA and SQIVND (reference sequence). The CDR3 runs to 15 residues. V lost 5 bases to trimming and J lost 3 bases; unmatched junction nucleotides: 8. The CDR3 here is CASSPGGGRDYEQYF. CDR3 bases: TGTGCCAGTAGTCCCGGGGGCGGGAGGGACTACGAGCAGTACTTC.

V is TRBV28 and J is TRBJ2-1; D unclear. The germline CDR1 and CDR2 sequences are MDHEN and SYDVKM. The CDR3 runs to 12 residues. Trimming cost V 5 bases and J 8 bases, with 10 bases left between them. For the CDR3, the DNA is TGTGCCAGCAGTCCACGGTTATATGAGCAGTTCTTC. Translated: CASSPRLYEQFF.

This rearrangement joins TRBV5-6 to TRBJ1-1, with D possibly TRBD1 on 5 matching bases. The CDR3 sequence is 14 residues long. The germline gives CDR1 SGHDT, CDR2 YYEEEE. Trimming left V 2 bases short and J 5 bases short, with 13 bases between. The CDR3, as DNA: TGTGCCAGCAGCTTCGTGGCCGGGGGGACTGAAGCTTTCTTT. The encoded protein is CASSFVAGGTEAFF. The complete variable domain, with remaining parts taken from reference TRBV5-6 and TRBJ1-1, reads DAGVTQSPTHLIKTRGQQVTLRCSPKSGHDTVSWYQQALGQGPQFIFQYYEEEERQRGNFPDRFSGHQFPNYSSELNVNALLLGDSALYLCASSFVAGGTEAFFGQGTRLTVV.

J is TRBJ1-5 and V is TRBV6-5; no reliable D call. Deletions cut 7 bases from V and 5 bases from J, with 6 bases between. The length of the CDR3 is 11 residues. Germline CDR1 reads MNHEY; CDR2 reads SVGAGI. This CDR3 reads CASKQDQPQHF. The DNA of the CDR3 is TGTGCCAGCAAGCAGGATCAGCCCCAGCATTTT.